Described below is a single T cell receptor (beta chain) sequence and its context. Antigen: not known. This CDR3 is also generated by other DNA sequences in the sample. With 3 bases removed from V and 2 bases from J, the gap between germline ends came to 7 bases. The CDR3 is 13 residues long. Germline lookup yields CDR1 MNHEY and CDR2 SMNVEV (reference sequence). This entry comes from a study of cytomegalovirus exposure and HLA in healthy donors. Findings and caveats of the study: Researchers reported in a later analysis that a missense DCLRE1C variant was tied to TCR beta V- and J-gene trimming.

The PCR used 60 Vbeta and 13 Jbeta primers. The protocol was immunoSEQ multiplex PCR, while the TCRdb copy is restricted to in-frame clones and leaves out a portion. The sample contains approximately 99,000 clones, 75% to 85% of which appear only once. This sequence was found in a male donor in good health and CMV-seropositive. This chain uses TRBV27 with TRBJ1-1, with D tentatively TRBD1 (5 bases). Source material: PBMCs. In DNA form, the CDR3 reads TGTGCCAGCAGTTTGGGGGGTAACACTGAAGCTTTCTTT. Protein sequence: CASSLGGNTEAFF.